The rows below give T cell receptor beta chains drawn from one sample of a study of shared T cell receptors in the human thymus. Sequencing was performed with immunoSEQ multiplex PCR; in TCRdb, only in-frame clones are kept and a portion is missing. The data show hundreds of thousands of clones, around 87% seen once. The data also belong to a second study, concerning human thymus T cells.

Input material: thymocytes. The source is a boy under two years old with a congenital heart defect. The CDR3 runs from the conserved cysteine through the conserved F or W. D genes are given only for firm matches.

J gene: TRBJ2-6; V gene: TRBV28; D gene: TRBD2; CDR3 protein: CASSSPRLAAGGGANVLTF
J gene: TRBJ2-3; V gene: TRBV10-3; D gene: TRBD2; CDR3 protein: CAINGWRVSGSTDTQYF
J gene: TRBJ2-1; V gene: TRBV7-7; D gene: TRBD2; CDR3 protein: CASSPTSGGAIDEQFF
J gene: TRBJ2-7; V gene: TRBV30; D gene: TRBD2; CDR3 protein: CAWSAQGRRGGEQYF
J gene: TRBJ2-7; V gene: TRBV28; D gene: TRBD1; CDR3 protein: CASSLCMPGQGCSYEQYF
J gene: TRBJ1-2; V gene: TRBV12-5; D gene: -; CDR3 protein: CASGSEMGQGSRFGYGYTF
J gene: TRBJ2-1; V gene: TRBV4-2; D gene: TRBD1; CDR3 protein: CASSQVWDRGPHEQFF
J gene: TRBJ1-4; V gene: TRBV4-1; D gene: -; CDR3 protein: CASSQDATGATNEKLFF
J gene: TRBJ2-7; V gene: TRBV9; D gene: -; CDR3 protein: CASSVEGGPYEQYF
J gene: TRBJ2-7; V gene: TRBV7-9; D gene: TRBD2; CDR3 protein: CASSSVSGGLLSSYEQYF
J gene: TRBJ2-3; V gene: TRBV6-5; D gene: -; CDR3 protein: CASSYSLRTGTDTQYF